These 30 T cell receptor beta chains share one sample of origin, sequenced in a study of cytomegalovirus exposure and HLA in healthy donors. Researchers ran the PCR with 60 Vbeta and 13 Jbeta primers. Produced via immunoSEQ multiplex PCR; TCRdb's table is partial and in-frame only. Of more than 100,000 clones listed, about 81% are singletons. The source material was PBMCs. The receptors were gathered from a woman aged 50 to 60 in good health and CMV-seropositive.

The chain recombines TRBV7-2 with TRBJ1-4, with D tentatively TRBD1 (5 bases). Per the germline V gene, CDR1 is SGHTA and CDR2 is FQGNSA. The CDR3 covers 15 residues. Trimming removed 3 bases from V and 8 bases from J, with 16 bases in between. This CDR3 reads CASSFAGHSWEKLFF. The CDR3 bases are TGTGCCAGCAGCTTCGCAGGACACTCTTGGGAAAAACTGTTTTTT.

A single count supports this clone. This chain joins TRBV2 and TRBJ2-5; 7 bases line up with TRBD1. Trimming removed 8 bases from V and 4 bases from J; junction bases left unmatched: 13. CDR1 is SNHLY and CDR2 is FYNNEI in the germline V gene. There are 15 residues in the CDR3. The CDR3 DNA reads TGTGCCAGCGAGGCGGAGACAGGGTTTTTAGAGACCCAGTACTTC. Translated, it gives CASEAETGFLETQYF.

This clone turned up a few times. CDR3 nucleotide sequence: TGTGCCAGCAGCCGGACAGGGGCTGGGGCCAACGTCCTGACTTTC. This gives the protein CASSRTGAGANVLTF. The chain uses TRBV7-2 and TRBJ2-6; 9 bases are a match to TRBD1. The CDR3 is 15 amino acids. Germline CDR1 reads SGHTA; CDR2 reads FQGNSA. Unmatched junction bases numbered 1, after V lost 5 bases and J lost 2 bases.

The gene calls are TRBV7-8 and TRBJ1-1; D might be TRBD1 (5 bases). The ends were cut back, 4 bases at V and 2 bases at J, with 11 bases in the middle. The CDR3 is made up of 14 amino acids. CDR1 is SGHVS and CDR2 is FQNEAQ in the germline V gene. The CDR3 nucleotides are TGTGCCAGCAGCTCCTCGACAGTTAACACTGAAGCTTTCTTT. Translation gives CASSSSTVNTEAFF.

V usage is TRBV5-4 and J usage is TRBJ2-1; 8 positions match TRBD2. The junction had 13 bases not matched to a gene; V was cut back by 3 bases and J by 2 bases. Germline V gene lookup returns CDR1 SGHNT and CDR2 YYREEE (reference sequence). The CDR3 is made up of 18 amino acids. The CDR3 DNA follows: TGTGCCAGCAGCTCCCCTGCAGCTAGCGGGTCCACCTACAATGAGCAGTTCTTC. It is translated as CASSSPAASGSTYNEQFF.

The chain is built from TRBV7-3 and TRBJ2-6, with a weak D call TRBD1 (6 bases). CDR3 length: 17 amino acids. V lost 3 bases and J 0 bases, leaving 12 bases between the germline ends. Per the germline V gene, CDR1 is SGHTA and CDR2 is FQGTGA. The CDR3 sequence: CASSLVGALSGANVLTF. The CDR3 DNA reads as TGTGCCAGCAGCTTGGTGGGGGCCCTCTCTGGGGCCAACGTCCTGACTTTC.

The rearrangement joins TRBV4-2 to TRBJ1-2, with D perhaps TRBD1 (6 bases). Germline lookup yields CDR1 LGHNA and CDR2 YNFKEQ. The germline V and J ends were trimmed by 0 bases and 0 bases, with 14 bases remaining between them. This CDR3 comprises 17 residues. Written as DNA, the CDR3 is TGTGCCAGCAGCCAAGATAAAGGGACAACCACTAACTATGGCTACACCTTC. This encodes CASSQDKGTTTNYGYTF.

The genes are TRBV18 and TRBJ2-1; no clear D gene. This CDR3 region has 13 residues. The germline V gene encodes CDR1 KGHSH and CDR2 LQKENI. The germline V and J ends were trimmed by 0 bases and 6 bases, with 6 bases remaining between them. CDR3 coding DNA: TGTGCCAGCTCACCACCGTCGGTCAATGAGCAGTTCTTC. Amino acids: CASSPPSVNEQFF.

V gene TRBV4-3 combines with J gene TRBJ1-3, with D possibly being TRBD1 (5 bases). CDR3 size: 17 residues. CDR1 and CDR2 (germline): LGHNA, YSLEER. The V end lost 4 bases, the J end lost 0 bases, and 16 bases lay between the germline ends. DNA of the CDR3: TGCGCCAGCAGCCTAAAGTATGGGGCCCCCTCTGGAAACACCATATATTTT. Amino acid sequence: CASSLKYGAPSGNTIYF.

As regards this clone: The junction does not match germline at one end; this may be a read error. In DNA, the CDR3 is TGTGCCAGCAGCTCATCCCCGGGACTAGCGGGAGGGCCGGGGAACAGTCAGTACTTC. It encodes CASSSSPGLAGGPGNSQYF. V usage is TRBV9 and J usage is TRBJ2-4; 16 nucleotides match TRBD2. The CDR3 totals 19 residues. Germline V CDR1 and CDR2: SGDLS, YYNGEE.

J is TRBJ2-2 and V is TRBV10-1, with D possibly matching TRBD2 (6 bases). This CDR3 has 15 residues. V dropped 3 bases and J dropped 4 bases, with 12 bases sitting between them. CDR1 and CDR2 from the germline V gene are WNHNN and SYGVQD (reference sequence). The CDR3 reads CASSDGGMGTGELFF. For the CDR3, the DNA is TGCGCCAGCAGTGACGGCGGGATGGGCACCGGGGAGCTGTTTTTT.

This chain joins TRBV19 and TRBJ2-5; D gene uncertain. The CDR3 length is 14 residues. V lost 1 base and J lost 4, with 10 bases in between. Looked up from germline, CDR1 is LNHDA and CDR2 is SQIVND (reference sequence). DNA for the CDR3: TGTGCCAGTAGTATAGTTTTAGCCTCAGAGACCCAGTACTTC. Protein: CASSIVLASETQYF.

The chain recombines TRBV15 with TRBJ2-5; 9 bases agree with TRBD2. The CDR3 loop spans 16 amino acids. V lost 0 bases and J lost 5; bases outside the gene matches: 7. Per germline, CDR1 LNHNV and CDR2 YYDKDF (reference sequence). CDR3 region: CATSRDRVAGEETQYF. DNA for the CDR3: TGTGCCACCAGCAGAGATCGGGTAGCGGGAGAGGAGACCCAGTACTTC.

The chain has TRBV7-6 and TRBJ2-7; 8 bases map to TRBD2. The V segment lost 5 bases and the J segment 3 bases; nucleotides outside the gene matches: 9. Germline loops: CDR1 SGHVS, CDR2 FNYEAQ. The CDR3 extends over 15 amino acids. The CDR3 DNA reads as TGTGCCAGCAGCCCGGTCCGGGAGGGAGACTACGAGCAGTACTTC. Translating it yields CASSPVREGDYEQYF.

DNA for the CDR3: TGTGCCAGCCAGGGGCTGGCTGGAAACACCATATATTTT. This sequence encodes CASQGLAGNTIYF. The genes are TRBV18 and TRBJ1-3; TRBD1 might be the D (6 bases). The V gene's germline CDR1 is KGHSH and CDR2 LQKENI. Trimming took off 8 bases at V and 2 bases at J, with 10 bases between the two ends. This CDR3 has 13 residues.

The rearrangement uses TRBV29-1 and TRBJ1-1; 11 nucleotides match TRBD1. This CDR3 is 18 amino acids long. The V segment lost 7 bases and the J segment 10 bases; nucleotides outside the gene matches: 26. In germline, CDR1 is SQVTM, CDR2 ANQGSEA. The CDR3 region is CSAGLIWTGGRYLVSAFF. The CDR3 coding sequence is TGCAGCGCCGGCCTTATTTGGACAGGGGGCCGTTATCTGGTGTCAGCTTTCTTT.

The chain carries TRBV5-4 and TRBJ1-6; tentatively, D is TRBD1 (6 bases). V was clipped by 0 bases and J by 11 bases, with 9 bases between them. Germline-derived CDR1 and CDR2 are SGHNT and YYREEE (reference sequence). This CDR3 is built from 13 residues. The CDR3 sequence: CASSLETGPPLHF. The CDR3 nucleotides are TGTGCCAGCAGCTTGGAGACAGGACCACCCCTCCACTTT.

CDR3 amino acids: CAWGQGYTEAFF. Here the CDR3 DNA reads TGTGCCTGGGGACAGGGGTACACTGAAGCTTTCTTT. This chain joins TRBV30 and TRBJ1-1, with 9 bases matching TRBD1. The trim removed 5 bases at V and 3 bases at J, leaving 1 base unmatched. The germline gives CDR1 GTSNPN, CDR2 SVGIG (reference sequence). The CDR3 loop spans 12 amino acids.

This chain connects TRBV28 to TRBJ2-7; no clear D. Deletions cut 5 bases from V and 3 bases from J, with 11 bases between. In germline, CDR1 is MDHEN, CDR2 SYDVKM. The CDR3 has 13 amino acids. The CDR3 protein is CASSPNPFYEQYF. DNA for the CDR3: TGTGCCAGCAGTCCTAATCCGTTCTACGAGCAGTACTTC.

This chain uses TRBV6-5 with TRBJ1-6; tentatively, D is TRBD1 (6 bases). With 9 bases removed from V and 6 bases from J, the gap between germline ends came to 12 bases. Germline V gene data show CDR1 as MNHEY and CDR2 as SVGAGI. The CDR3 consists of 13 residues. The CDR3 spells CASFRGSNSPLHF. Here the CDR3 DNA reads TGTGCCAGTTTCAGGGGCTCTAATTCACCCCTCCACTTT.

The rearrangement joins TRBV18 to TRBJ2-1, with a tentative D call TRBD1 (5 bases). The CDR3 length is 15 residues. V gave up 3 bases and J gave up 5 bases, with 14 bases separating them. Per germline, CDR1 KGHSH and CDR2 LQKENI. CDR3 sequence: CASSPWITGNNEQFF. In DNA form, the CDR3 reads TGTGCCAGCTCACCCTGGATCACAGGTAACAATGAGCAGTTCTTC.

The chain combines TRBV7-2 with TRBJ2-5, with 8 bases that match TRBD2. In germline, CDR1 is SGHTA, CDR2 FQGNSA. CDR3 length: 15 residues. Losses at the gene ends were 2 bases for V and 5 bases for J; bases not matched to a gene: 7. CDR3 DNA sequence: TGTGCCAGCAGCTTAAGTGCGGGAGGCCAGGAGACCCAGTACTTC. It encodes CASSLSAGGQETQYF.

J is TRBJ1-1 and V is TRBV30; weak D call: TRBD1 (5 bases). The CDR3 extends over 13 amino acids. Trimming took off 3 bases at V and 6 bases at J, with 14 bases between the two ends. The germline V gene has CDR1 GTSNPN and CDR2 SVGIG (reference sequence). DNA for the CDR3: TGTGCCTGGAGCGTCAATCTACAGGCTGAAGCTTTCTTT. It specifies CAWSVNLQAEAFF.

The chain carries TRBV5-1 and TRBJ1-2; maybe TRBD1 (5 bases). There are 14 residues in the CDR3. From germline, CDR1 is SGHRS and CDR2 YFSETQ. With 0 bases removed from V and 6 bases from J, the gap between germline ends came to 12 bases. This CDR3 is CASSLAGFENGYTF. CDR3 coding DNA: TGCGCCAGCAGCTTGGCAGGGTTCGAGAATGGCTACACCTTC. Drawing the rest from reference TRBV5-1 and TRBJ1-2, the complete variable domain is KAGVTQTPRYLIKTRGQQVTLSCSPISGHRSVSWYQQTPGQGLQFLFEYFSETQRNKGNFPGRFSGRQFSNSRSEMNVSTLELGDSALYLCASSLAGFENGYTFGSGTRLTVV.

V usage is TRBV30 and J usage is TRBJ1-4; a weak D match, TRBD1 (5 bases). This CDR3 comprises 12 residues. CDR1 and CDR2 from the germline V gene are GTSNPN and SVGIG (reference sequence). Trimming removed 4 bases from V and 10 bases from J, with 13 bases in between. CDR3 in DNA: TGTGCCTGGATGGACACGGGGGGAAAACTGTTTTTT. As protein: CAWMDTGGKLFF.

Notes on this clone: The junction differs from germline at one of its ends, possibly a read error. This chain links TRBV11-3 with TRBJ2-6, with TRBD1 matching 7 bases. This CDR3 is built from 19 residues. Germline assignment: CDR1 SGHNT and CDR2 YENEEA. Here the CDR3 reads CASSSPGQPTPSGANGLTF. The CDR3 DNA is TGTGCCAGCAGCTCACCGGGACAGCCTACCCCCTCTGGGGCCAACGGCCTGACTTTC.

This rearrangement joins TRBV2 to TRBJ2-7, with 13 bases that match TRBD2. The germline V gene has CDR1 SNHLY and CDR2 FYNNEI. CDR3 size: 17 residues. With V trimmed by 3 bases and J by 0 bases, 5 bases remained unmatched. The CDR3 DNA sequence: TGTGCCAGCAGTGACGGACTAGCGGGAGACACCTCCTACGAGCAGTACTTC. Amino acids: CASSDGLAGDTSYEQYF.

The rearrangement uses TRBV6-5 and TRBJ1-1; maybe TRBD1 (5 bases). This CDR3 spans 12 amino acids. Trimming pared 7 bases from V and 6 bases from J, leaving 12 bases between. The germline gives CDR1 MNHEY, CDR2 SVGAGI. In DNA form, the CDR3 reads TGTGCCAGCATTTCAGGGTGGGCTGAAGCTTTCTTT. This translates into CASISGWAEAFF.

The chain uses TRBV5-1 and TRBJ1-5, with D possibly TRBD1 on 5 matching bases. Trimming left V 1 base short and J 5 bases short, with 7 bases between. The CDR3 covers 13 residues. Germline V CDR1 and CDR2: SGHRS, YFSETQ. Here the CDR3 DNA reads TGCGCCAGCAGCTTGACAGGATATCAGCCCCAGCATTTT. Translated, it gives CASSLTGYQPQHF.

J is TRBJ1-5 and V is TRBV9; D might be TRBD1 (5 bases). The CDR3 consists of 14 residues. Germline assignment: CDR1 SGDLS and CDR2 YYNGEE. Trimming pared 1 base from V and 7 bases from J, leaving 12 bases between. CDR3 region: CASSVLPGSQPQHF. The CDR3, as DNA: TGTGCCAGCAGCGTACTGCCAGGGTCCCAGCCCCAGCATTTT. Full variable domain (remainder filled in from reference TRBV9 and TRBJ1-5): DSGVTQTPKHLITATGQRVTLRCSPRSGDLSVYWYQQSLDQGLQFLIQYYNGEERAKGNILERFSAQQFPDLHSELNLSSLELGDSALYFCASSVLPGSQPQHFGDGTRLSIL.